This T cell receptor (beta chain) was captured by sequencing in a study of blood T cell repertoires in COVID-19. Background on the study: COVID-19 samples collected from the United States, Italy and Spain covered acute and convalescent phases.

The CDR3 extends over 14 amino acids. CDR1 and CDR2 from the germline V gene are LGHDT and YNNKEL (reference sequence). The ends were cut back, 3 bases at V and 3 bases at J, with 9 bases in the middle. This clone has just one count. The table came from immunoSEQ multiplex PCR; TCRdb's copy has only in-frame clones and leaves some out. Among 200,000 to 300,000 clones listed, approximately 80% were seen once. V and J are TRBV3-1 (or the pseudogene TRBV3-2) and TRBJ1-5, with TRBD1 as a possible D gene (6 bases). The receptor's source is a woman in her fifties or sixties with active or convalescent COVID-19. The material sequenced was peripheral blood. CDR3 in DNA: TGTGCCAGCAGCCAGGACAGACTCAATCAGCCCCAGCATTTT. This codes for CASSQDRLNQPQHF.